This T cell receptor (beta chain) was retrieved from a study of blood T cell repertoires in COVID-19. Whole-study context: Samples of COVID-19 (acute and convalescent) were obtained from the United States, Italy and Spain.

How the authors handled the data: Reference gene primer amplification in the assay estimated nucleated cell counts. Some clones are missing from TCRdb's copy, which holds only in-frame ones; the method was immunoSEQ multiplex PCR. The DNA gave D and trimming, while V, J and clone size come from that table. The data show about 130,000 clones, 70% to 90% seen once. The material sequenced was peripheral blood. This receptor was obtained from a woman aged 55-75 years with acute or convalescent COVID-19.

The CDR3: CASSRVAREQFF. The DNA for the CDR3 is TGTGCCAGTAGTCGAGTAGCGCGAGAGCAGTTCTTC. J is TRBJ2-1 and V is TRBV19, with D possibly being TRBD2 (5 bases). Germline V gene sequence: CDR1 LNHDA, CDR2 SQIVND (reference sequence). Trimming took 5 bases from V and 10 from J, leaving 12 bases between them. The CDR3 sequence is 12 residues long.